The 19 T cell receptor beta chains given below trace back to one sample, sequenced in a study of blood T cell repertoires in COVID-19. The protocol was immunoSEQ multiplex PCR, while the TCRdb copy is restricted to in-frame clones and leaves out a portion. The sample lists approximately 100,000 clones, approximately 82% occurring once. The sequencing input was peripheral blood. The receptors were gathered from a man aged 65 to 79 with acute or convalescent COVID-19.

This clone has more than one count but fewer than ten. Other DNA sequences in the same sample also yield this CDR3. The J gene is TRBJ2-7, the V gene TRBV28; D remains ambiguous. The CDR3 sequence is 12 residues long. V lost 4 bases to trimming and J lost 0 bases, with 4 bases between them. Germline CDR1 and CDR2: MDHEN and SYDVKM. CDR3 region: CASSSSSYEQYF. The CDR3 nucleotides read TGTGCCAGCAGTTCTAGCTCCTACGAGCAGTACTTC.

The sample holds a few counts of this clone. This chain joins TRBV6-2 or TRBV6-3 and TRBJ1-1, with TRBD1 identical over 8 bases. The CDR3 has 15 residues. Germline-derived CDR1 and CDR2 are MNHEY and SVGEGT. The V segment lost 2 bases and the J segment 1 base; nucleotides outside the gene matches: 3. The CDR3 sequence: CASSYRTGPNTEAFF. In DNA form, the CDR3 reads TGTGCCAGCAGTTACCGGACAGGGCCGAACACTGAAGCTTTCTTT.

This clone was seen a handful of times. This chain links TRBV27 with TRBJ1-6; D remains ambiguous. Germline loops: CDR1 MNHEY, CDR2 SMNVEV (reference sequence). This CDR3 contains 13 residues. V shed 10 bases and J shed 3 bases, with 10 bases lying between them. The CDR3 DNA reads as TGTGCCACCAAACGGGTCTATAATTCACCCCTCCACTTT. Its protein is CATKRVYNSPLHF.

V usage is TRBV9 and J usage is TRBJ2-1, with 9 nucleotides matching TRBD2. CDR3 length: 17 amino acids. The ends lost 4 bases at V and 2 bases at J; junction bases unmatched: 10. Germline V gene sequence: CDR1 SGDLS, CDR2 YYNGEE. As DNA, the CDR3 is TGTGCCAGCAGCACTTTAATAGCGGGAGTAACCTACAATGAGCAGTTCTTC. It is translated as CASSTLIAGVTYNEQFF.

This chain joins TRBV19 and TRBJ1-5; TRBD1 aligns across 9 bases. Trimming at V came to 9 bases and at J to 5 bases, leaving 5 bases not matched to a gene. Germline loops: CDR1 LNHDA, CDR2 SQIVND (reference sequence). The CDR3 loop spans 13 amino acids. The CDR3 nucleotides read TGTGCCAGCCGGGACAGGGAATATCAGCCCCAGCATTTT. Its translation is CASRDREYQPQHF.

The chain recombines TRBV3-1 (or the pseudogene TRBV3-2) with TRBJ1-3; D remains unclear. CDR1 LGHDT and CDR2 YNNKEL come from the germline V gene (reference sequence). The CDR3 covers 15 residues. Trimming took 7 bases from V and 0 from J, leaving 13 bases between them. CDR3 coding DNA: TGTGCCAGCAAAGGGAGCGGGAGCTCTGGAAACACCATATATTTT. It codes for CASKGSGSSGNTIYF.

The V call is TRBV14, the J call TRBJ2-3; 8 bases fit TRBD2. In germline, CDR1 is SGHDN, CDR2 FVKESK. V lost 4 bases, J lost 2 bases, and 2 bases stayed unmatched. The CDR3 contains 14 residues. CDR3 residues: CASSPGGATDTQYF. DNA for the CDR3: TGTGCCAGCAGCCCCGGGGGGGCCACAGATACGCAGTATTTT. The complete variable domain, with remaining parts taken from reference TRBV14 and TRBJ2-3, reads EAGVTQFPSHSVIEKGQTVTLRCDPISGHDNLYWYRRVMGKEIKFLLHFVKESKQDESGMPNNRFLAERTGGTYSTLKVQPAELEDSGVYFCASSPGGATDTQYFGPGTRLTVL.

This sequence joins TRBV27 and TRBJ2-3; the D gene is possibly TRBD1 (5 bases). The CDR3 is made up of 13 amino acids. With 6 bases removed from V and 5 bases from J, the gap between germline ends came to 12 bases. The V gene's germline CDR1 is MNHEY and CDR2 SMNVEV (reference sequence). As DNA, the CDR3 is TGTGCCAGCAGAAAAACAAGGGGAGATACGCAGTATTTT. It codes for CASRKTRGDTQYF.

The gene calls are TRBV4-3 and TRBJ1-2; 8 bases are a match to TRBD1. The junction had 10 bases not matched to a gene; V was cut back by 3 bases and J by 7 bases. This CDR3 spans 15 amino acids. The V gene's germline CDR1 is LGHNA and CDR2 YSLEER. The CDR3 sequence: CASSQDRASNRGYTF. For the CDR3, the DNA is TGCGCCAGCAGCCAGGACAGGGCGTCCAATCGTGGCTACACCTTC.

The rearrangement joins TRBV11-3 to TRBJ2-7, with 8 bases lining up with TRBD2. The CDR3 is 14 residues long. The junction had 6 bases not matched to a gene; V was cut back by 5 bases and J by 3 bases. Germline CDR1 and CDR2: SGHNT and YENEEA. The CDR3 sequence: CASSPSGWDYEQYF. In nucleotides, the CDR3 is TGTGCCAGCAGCCCTAGCGGGTGGGACTACGAGCAGTACTTC. The full variable domain, its missing parts supplied by reference TRBV11-3 and TRBJ2-7, is EAGVVQSPRYKIIEKKQPVAFWCNPISGHNTLYWYLQNLGQGPELLIRYENEEAVDDSQLPKDRFSAERLKGVDSTLKIQPAELGDSAVYLCASSPSGWDYEQYFGPGTRLTVT.

This clone has only one observation. This sequence joins TRBV7-8 and TRBJ1-3; 8 bases are a match to TRBD1. The CDR3 loop spans 16 amino acids. The germline V gene encodes CDR1 SGHVS and CDR2 FQNEAQ. Trimming cost V 2 bases and J 3 bases; bases outside gene matches: 6. CDR3 nucleotide sequence: TGTGCCAGCAGCTTACAGGGACAGGTTTTTGGAAACACCATATATTTT. This sequence encodes CASSLQGQVFGNTIYF.

The J gene is TRBJ2-3, the V gene TRBV18; TRBD1 matches 10 bases. Germline-derived CDR1 and CDR2 are KGHSH and LQKENI. Trimming removed 5 bases from V and 2 bases from J; junction bases left unmatched: 7. The CDR3 has 16 amino acids. For the CDR3, the DNA is TGTGCCAGCTCAACAAGACAGGGGGCAGCCACAGATACGCAGTATTTT. This sequence encodes CASSTRQGAATDTQYF.

V and J are TRBV14 and TRBJ2-1; 11 bases are shared with TRBD2. The CDR3 has 16 amino acids. The V gene's germline CDR1 is SGHDN and CDR2 FVKESK. J lost 4 bases, V lost 1 base, and 3 bases had no gene match. CDR3: CASSQGPSGGYNEQFF. As DNA, the CDR3 is TGTGCCAGCAGCCAAGGACCTAGCGGGGGGTACAATGAGCAGTTCTTC.

The chain has TRBV29-1 and TRBJ1-2; 12 positions agree with TRBD1. CDR3 length: 16 residues. Looked up from germline, CDR1 is SQVTM and CDR2 is ANQGSEA. V lost 8 bases and J lost 3; bases outside the gene matches: 13. CDR3 bases: TGCAGCACCCCCCGCGGGGGACAGGGGGCTGACTATGGCTACACCTTC. Protein sequence: CSTPRGGQGADYGYTF.

A single count supports this clone. The V and J genes are TRBV7-3 and TRBJ2-3; the D is unclear. The CDR3 length is 14 residues. The germline V gene encodes CDR1 SGHTA and CDR2 FQGTGA. The V gene lost 6 bases and the J gene lost 5 bases, with 15 bases spanning the gap. The CDR3 coding sequence is TGTGCCAGCAGTATCTTCTCCCCGCGAGATACGCAGTATTTT. Amino acid sequence: CASSIFSPRDTQYF.

This clone was counted a few times. In DNA, the CDR3 is TGTGCCAGCAGAGGGACTATTTTCTACGAGCAGTACTTC. It encodes CASRGTIFYEQYF. The chain combines TRBV28 with TRBJ2-7, with TRBD2 identical over 7 bases. Trimming cost V 6 bases and J 3 bases; bases outside gene matches: 5. Per germline, CDR1 MDHEN and CDR2 SYDVKM. The CDR3 totals 13 residues.

In regard to this clone: The junction does not match germline at one end; this may be a read error. J is TRBJ1-1 and V is TRBV2; TRBD1 matches at 8 bases. Germline CDR1 reads SNHLY; CDR2 reads FYNNEI. This CDR3 is 10 amino acids long. In DNA, the CDR3 is TGTGCCAGCAACCCGGGACAGGTCCTATTT. As protein: CASNPGQVLF.

The rearrangement links TRBV15 to TRBJ2-2, with TRBD2 matching 11 bases. In germline, CDR1 is LNHNV, CDR2 YYDKDF (reference sequence). There are 17 residues in the CDR3. V shed 0 bases, J shed 7 bases, and the junction held 7 bases outside the gene matches. CDR3: CATSRDAPLAGGGELFF. The CDR3 DNA sequence: TGTGCCACCAGCAGAGATGCTCCGCTAGCGGGAGGCGGGGAGCTGTTTTTT.

The V gene is TRBV6-5, the J gene TRBJ1-5; tentative D call: TRBD1 (5 bases). The CDR3 length is 13 residues. CDR1 is MNHEY, CDR2 SVGAGI, per germline. V was clipped by 5 bases and J by 6 bases, with 11 bases between them. Here the CDR3 reads CASSPAGIQPQHF. DNA of the CDR3: TGTGCCAGCAGTCCCGCAGGGATTCAGCCCCAGCATTTT.